Listed below are T cell receptor beta chains from one sample, sequenced in a study of cytomegalovirus exposure and HLA in healthy donors. The table came from immunoSEQ multiplex PCR; TCRdb's copy has only in-frame clones and leaves some out. The sample shows about 100,000 clones, around 80% of them seen only once. The sample consisted of PBMCs. These receptors were obtained from a male donor in good health and CMV-seropositive. CDR3s include the opening cysteine and the closing phenylalanine or tryptophan. D genes are given only for firm matches. The size of a clone is reported for some rows only, either as once, few or many, or as a class for expanded clones.

j_gene,d_gene,v_gene,abundance,CDR3nt,CDR3aa
TRBJ1-1,-,TRBV5-1,-,TGCGCCAGCAGCTTGTCGGGGGTTCCTGGCACTGAAGCTTTCTTT,CASSLSGVPGTEAFF
TRBJ1-3,-,TRBV9,-,TGTGCCAGCAGCGTAGACTTTTCTGGAAACACCATATATTTT,CASSVDFSGNTIYF
TRBJ2-5,-,TRBV30,-,TGTGCCTGGGGGGGGGCAGGGGTGGGGACCCAGTACTTC,CAWGGAGVGTQYF
TRBJ1-1,-,TRBV5-1,-,TGCGCCAGCTCCCCCGGGAAGAACACTGAAGCTTTCTTT,CASSPGKNTEAFF
TRBJ2-5,TRBD1,TRBV4-1,-,TGCGCCAGCAGCCCCAAGACAGGGGGGTCTTATAAAGAGACCCAGTACTTC,CASSPKTGGSYKETQYF
TRBJ2-7,-,TRBV30,once,TGTGCCTGGAGGGACGGCCGGGGGAGGCAAAGCTCCTACGAGCAGTACTTC,CAWRDGRGRQSSYEQYF
TRBJ2-1,-,TRBV7-6,few,TGTGCCAGCAGCAGACCGGGAGCTTACAATGAGCAGTTCTTC,CASSRPGAYNEQFF
TRBJ2-1,TRBD2,TRBV5-6,-,TGTGCCAGCAGCTTGGCCCTCGGGGGGGGAAGGCAGTTCTTC,CASSLALGGGRQFF
TRBJ2-7,-,TRBV6-6,few,TGTGCCAGCAGCTTACTGAACGAGCAGTACTTC,CASSLLNEQYF
TRBJ2-2,-,TRBV6-5,few,TGTGCCAGCAGTTACGCGGCGGACAGGAACACCGGGGAGCTGTTTTTT,CASSYAADRNTGELFF
TRBJ1-6,TRBD1,TRBV10-3,-,TGTGCCATCAGTACAGGACAGGGGACTTCACCCCTCCACTTT,CAISTGQGTSPLHF
TRBJ1-5,-,TRBV9,-,TGTGCCAGCAGTGCGGGACCGGAAGATCAGCCCCAGCATTTT,CASSAGPEDQPQHF
TRBJ2-7,TRBD1,TRBV7-8,-,TGTGCCAGCAGACCCGACAGGGTTGTGAACGAGCAGTACTTC,CASRPDRVVNEQYF
TRBJ2-7,TRBD1,TRBV5-1,-,TGCGCCAGCAGCTGGGGCCCCGGGACAGGGAGCTACGAGCAGTACTTC,CASSWGPGTGSYEQYF
TRBJ1-5,TRBD1,TRBV18,-,TGTGCCAGCTCCCCGGGACAGGGGAATCAGCCCCAGCATTTT,CASSPGQGNQPQHF
TRBJ2-7,TRBD1,TRBV11-2,-,TGTGCCAGCAGCTTAGGTGGTAGGGACAGGGAATTCGAGCAGTACTTC,CASSLGGRDREFEQYF
TRBJ1-1,TRBD1,TRBV30,-,TGTGCCTGGTTTGAACCGGGACAGGGGGGGACTGAAGCTTTCTTT,CAWFEPGQGGTEAFF
TRBJ2-5,-,TRBV7-8,-,TGTGCCAGCAGCTTAGCGTGGGCAGGGGAGGAGACCCAGTACTTC,CASSLAWAGEETQYF
TRBJ1-1,-,TRBV25-1,-,TGTGCCAGCAGTACCCGCGGGGCGGTGGACACTGAAGCTTTCTTT,CASSTRGAVDTEAFF
TRBJ1-5,-,TRBV19,once,TGTGCCAGTAGTATGGGGCGAGATCAGCCCCAGCATTTT,CASSMGRDQPQHF
TRBJ2-3,-,TRBV9,-,TGTGCCAGCAGAGCAGGGTCAGATACGCAGTATTTT,CASRAGSDTQYF
TRBJ2-2,-,TRBV9,-,TGTGCCAGCAGCGTAATGAGCAGGGGAATCACCGGGGAGCTGTTTTTT,CASSVMSRGITGELFF
TRBJ2-7,TRBD2,TRBV5-4,-,TGTGCCAGCAGCTCTGCCGGGACTAGCGGGGGATACTCCTACGAGCAGTACTTC,CASSSAGTSGGYSYEQYF
TRBJ2-3,-,TRBV4-1,-,TGCGCCAGCAGCCAAGATGAGGGAGATACGCAGTATTTT,CASSQDEGDTQYF
TRBJ2-2,-,TRBV10-3,-,TGTGCCTCACGGGGGACAGACAACACCGGGGAGCTGTTTTTT,CASRGTDNTGELFF
TRBJ1-6,-,TRBV2,-,TGTGCCAGAAGAGCTTCAGGCGGGGCGAGCTCCTATAATTCACCCCTCCACTTT,CARRASGGASSYNSPLHF
TRBJ2-5,TRBD2,TRBV2,-,TGTGCCAGCAGCCAGACTAGCGGGGGGGCGACAATATTCCAAGAGACCCAGTACTTC,CASSQTSGGATIFQETQYF
TRBJ2-5,-,TRBV5-4,-,TGTGCCAGCAGCTCGCAAGAGACCCAGTACTTC,CASSSQETQYF